One sample yielded the 22 T cell receptor beta chains listed below, sequenced in a study of blood T cell repertoires in COVID-19. Profiling relied on immunoSEQ multiplex PCR, and the TCRdb table lists in-frame clones only, not all of them. The table has about 73,000 clones, about 80% seen once. Material: peripheral blood. The receptors stem from a human donor in a cohort sampled during active COVID-19.

J is TRBJ2-2 and V is TRBV9, with 7 bases fitting TRBD1. Germline CDR1 reads SGDLS; CDR2 reads YYNGEE. The CDR3 totals 16 residues. The J segment lost 4 bases and the V segment lost 0 bases, leaving 6 bases of the junction unmatched. CDR3 DNA sequence: TGTGCCAGCAGCGTAGCAGGGGCAGGGGGCACCGGGGAGCTGTTTTTT. It is translated as CASSVAGAGGTGELFF.

This clone was recorded once. This chain connects TRBV2 to TRBJ2-1, with TRBD2 identical over 13 bases. Germline V lookup: CDR1 SNHLY, CDR2 FYNNEI. V was clipped by 7 bases and J by 7 bases; unmatched bases: 7. CDR3 length: 15 amino acids. The CDR3 reads CASTRGTSGANEQFF. The CDR3, as DNA: TGTGCCAGCACCCGAGGGACTAGCGGGGCAAATGAGCAGTTCTTC.

The V and J genes are TRBV7-8 and TRBJ1-5; TRBD1 is a possible D gene (6 bases). The CDR3 is 16 residues long. Germline CDR1 SGHVS, CDR2 FQNEAQ. Trimming removed 8 bases at V and 2 bases at J, with 19 bases between. CDR3 amino acids: CASGILTGIGNQPQHF. The DNA of the CDR3 is TGTGCCAGCGGAATCCTTACAGGGATCGGCAATCAGCCCCAGCATTTT.

This clone was seen once. V and J are TRBV3-1 (or the pseudogene TRBV3-2) and TRBJ2-3; 9 bases are a match to TRBD1. Germline V gives CDR1 LGHDT, CDR2 YNNKEL (reference sequence). Trimming at V came to 4 bases and at J to 4 bases, leaving 6 bases not matched to a gene. This CDR3 has 15 amino acids. CDR3 loop: CASSPGQGWADTQYF. The CDR3 nucleotides read TGTGCCAGCAGCCCGGGACAGGGTTGGGCAGATACGCAGTATTTT.

V is TRBV11-3 and J is TRBJ2-3; no reliable D call. This CDR3 has 16 amino acids. Germline CDR1 is SGHNT and CDR2 is YENEEA. Trimming shortened V by 4 bases and J by 6 bases, and 20 bases separated the two germline ends. The CDR3 DNA sequence: TGTGCCAGCAGCTACTTCATTACCGCAGCGTTGGATACGCAGTATTTT. Translated, it gives CASSYFITAALDTQYF.

The chain employs TRBV10-3 and TRBJ1-6, with D uncertain. Trimming left V 9 bases short and J 5 bases short, with 14 bases between. The CDR3 has 14 amino acids. Germline assignment: CDR1 ENHRY and CDR2 SYGVKD. The CDR3 reads CAIREEINNSPLHF. The CDR3 DNA reads as TGTGCCATACGGGAGGAGATTAATAATTCACCCCTCCACTTT.

The gene calls are TRBV5-1 and TRBJ2-7; perhaps TRBD1 as D (6 bases). Deletions cut 3 bases from V and 1 base from J, with 11 bases between. The CDR3 contains 14 residues. Germline assignment: CDR1 SGHRS and CDR2 YFSETQ. This CDR3 reads CASSWGQGSYEQYF. As DNA, the CDR3 is TGCGCCAGCAGCTGGGGGCAGGGTTCCTACGAGCAGTACTTC.

The rearrangement links TRBV9 to TRBJ2-2; D may be TRBD1 (6 bases). The V end lost 2 bases, the J end lost 5 bases, and 16 bases lay between the germline ends. Germline V gene lookup returns CDR1 SGDLS and CDR2 YYNGEE. This CDR3 has 16 amino acids. As DNA, the CDR3 is TGTGCCAGCAGCGTCGCAGACAGGTTCTCTACCGGGGAGCTGTTTTTT. Translating it yields CASSVADRFSTGELFF.

This clone appeared once. V usage is TRBV4-1 and J usage is TRBJ1-2, with 8 bases identical to TRBD1. Germline assignment: CDR1 MGHRA and CDR2 YSYEKL. V was clipped by 1 base and J by 4 bases; unmatched bases: 14. The CDR3 spans 18 residues. The CDR3 nucleotides are TGCGCCAGCAGCCAAGTCGTTGCTCCGGGACAGGCGGGCTATGGCTACACCTTC. Translating gives CASSQVVAPGQAGYGYTF.

The chain couples TRBV6-1 to TRBJ2-2, with a weak D call TRBD1 (6 bases). Germline assignment: CDR1 MNHNS and CDR2 SASEGT. The CDR3 length is 15 residues. The V and J ends lost 2 bases and 8 bases respectively, with 15 bases between them. The CDR3 region has the DNA TGTGCCAGCAGTGAACGGGGACATGCACCGGGGGAGCTGTTTTTT. Translation: CASSERGHAPGELFF.

The chain links TRBV7-6 to TRBJ2-5, with TRBD2 identical over 12 bases. Losses at the gene ends were 5 bases for V and 5 bases for J; bases not matched to a gene: 12. There are 17 residues in the CDR3. Germline CDR1 SGHVS, CDR2 FNYEAQ. CDR3: CASSQGLAGGPSETQYF. For the CDR3, the DNA is TGTGCCAGCAGCCAGGGGCTAGCGGGGGGGCCGAGTGAGACCCAGTACTTC.

The chain has TRBV28 and TRBJ2-5; tentative D call: TRBD1 (5 bases). Germline CDR1 is MDHEN and CDR2 is SYDVKM. The CDR3 totals 11 residues. With 9 bases removed from V and 5 bases from J, the gap between germline ends came to 10 bases. CDR3 sequence: CARRGKETQYF. The CDR3 DNA reads as TGTGCCAGAAGGGGCAAGGAGACCCAGTACTTC.

The rearrangement links TRBV18 to TRBJ1-2, with TRBD1 as a possible D gene (5 bases). Looked up from germline, CDR1 is KGHSH and CDR2 is LQKENI. The V end lost 6 bases, the J end lost 4 bases, and 18 bases lay between the germline ends. The CDR3 sequence is 15 residues long. In DNA form, the CDR3 reads TGTGCCAGCTCCCCGAGAGTATCAGGGTCCTATGGCTACACCTTC. Translated: CASSPRVSGSYGYTF.

This chain uses TRBV7-8 with TRBJ1-1; D ambiguous. The CDR3 totals 16 residues. Germline-derived CDR1 and CDR2 are SGHVS and FQNEAQ. Trimming shortened V by 5 bases and J by 5 bases, and 21 bases separated the two germline ends. The CDR3 region is CASSRSVVNPGTEAFF. The CDR3 DNA follows: TGTGCCAGCAGCCGAAGCGTAGTCAACCCGGGGACTGAAGCTTTCTTT. Filled out from reference TRBV7-8 and TRBJ1-1, the complete variable domain reads GAGVSQSPRYKVAKRGQDVALRCDPISGHVSLFWYQQALGQGPEFLTYFQNEAQLDKSGLPSDRFFAERPEGSVSTLKIQRTQQEDSAVYLCASSRSVVNPGTEAFFGQGTRLTVV.

The V and J genes are TRBV7-2 and TRBJ2-7, with a weak D call TRBD1 (8 bases). The CDR3 has 15 residues. Looked up from germline, CDR1 is SGHTA and CDR2 is FQGNSA. The ends were cut back, 4 bases at V and 3 bases at J, with 16 bases in the middle. The CDR3 loop is CASSSGQGGIYEQYF. The CDR3 coding sequence is TGTGCCAGCAGCTCAGGACAGGGAGGGATCTACGAGCAGTACTTC.

The rearrangement joins TRBV28 to TRBJ2-1; 9 bases are shared with TRBD1. Losses at the gene ends were 5 bases for V and 7 bases for J; bases not matched to a gene: 9. This CDR3 has 15 amino acids. Per germline, CDR1 MDHEN and CDR2 SYDVKM. The CDR3 DNA reads as TGTGCCAGCAGTGAAACCGGGACAGGGCGGAATGAGCAGTTCTTC. This sequence encodes CASSETGTGRNEQFF.

V usage is TRBV18 and J usage is TRBJ2-3; tentatively, D is TRBD1 (6 bases). V was pared by 3 bases and J by 5 bases, with 15 bases between. CDR1 is KGHSH and CDR2 is LQKENI in the germline V gene. There are 15 residues in the CDR3. The CDR3 nucleotides read TGTGCCAGCTCACCGAAGGGGGACCTAAGAGATACGCAGTATTTT. It specifies CASSPKGDLRDTQYF.

The chain is built from TRBV27 and TRBJ2-7; TRBD2 matches 7 bases. Germline assignment: CDR1 MNHEY and CDR2 SMNVEV (reference sequence). J was trimmed by 1 base and V by 2 bases; bases with no gene match: 5. This CDR3 comprises 15 residues. The CDR3 loop reads CASSLVGGWSYEQYF. The CDR3 coding sequence is TGTGCCAGCAGTTTAGTGGGAGGGTGGTCCTACGAGCAGTACTTC.

This clone turned up a few times. The chain combines TRBV4-1 with TRBJ1-2; 10 nucleotides match TRBD1. This CDR3 spans 17 amino acids. Germline CDR1 is MGHRA and CDR2 is YSYEKL. The junction had 8 bases not matched to a gene; V was cut back by 0 bases and J by 4 bases. As DNA, the CDR3 is TGCGCCAGCAGCCAAGAGCCCGGGACAGGGGTAAGCTATGGCTACACCTTC. This encodes CASSQEPGTGVSYGYTF.

The rearrangement joins TRBV9 to TRBJ2-7; 8 bases are shared with TRBD2. Germline trimming cut 4 bases from V and 2 bases from J; bases unmatched to any gene: 8. This CDR3 is built from 15 residues. Germline V gives CDR1 SGDLS, CDR2 YYNGEE. The CDR3: CASSPGGVATYEQYF. The CDR3 DNA reads as TGTGCCAGCAGCCCGGGGGGGGTGGCTACCTACGAGCAGTACTTC. Filled out from reference TRBV9 and TRBJ2-7, the complete variable domain reads DSGVTQTPKHLITATGQRVTLRCSPRSGDLSVYWYQQSLDQGLQFLIQYYNGEERAKGNILERFSAQQFPDLHSELNLSSLELGDSALYFCASSPGGVATYEQYFGPGTRLTVT.

This clone came up a few times. The chain has TRBV15 and TRBJ2-3; tentative D call: TRBD1 (5 bases). Germline V lookup: CDR1 LNHNV, CDR2 YYDKDF (reference sequence). Trimming stripped 0 bases from V and 1 base from J, with 8 bases between. The CDR3 length is 15 residues. This CDR3 reads CATSRDRARTDTQYF. CDR3 bases: TGTGCCACCAGCAGAGACAGGGCCCGCACAGATACGCAGTATTTT.

The chain is built from TRBV19 and TRBJ2-5, with D possibly matching TRBD1 (5 bases). CDR3 length: 15 residues. From germline, CDR1 is LNHDA and CDR2 SQIVND (reference sequence). Between the trimmed V and J ends, which lost 7 bases and 5 bases, there was a span of 20 bases. DNA for the CDR3: TGTGCCAGTACCACCTCTTGGTTGGGGCAGGAGACCCAGTACTTC. Its translation is CASTTSWLGQETQYF. Full variable domain (outside the CDR3, taken from reference TRBV19 and TRBJ2-5): DGGITQSPKYLFRKEGQNVTLSCEQNLNHDAMYWYRQDPGQGLRLIYYSQIVNDFQKGDIAEGYSVSREKKESFPLTVTSAQKNPTAFYLCASTTSWLGQETQYFGPGTRLLVL.